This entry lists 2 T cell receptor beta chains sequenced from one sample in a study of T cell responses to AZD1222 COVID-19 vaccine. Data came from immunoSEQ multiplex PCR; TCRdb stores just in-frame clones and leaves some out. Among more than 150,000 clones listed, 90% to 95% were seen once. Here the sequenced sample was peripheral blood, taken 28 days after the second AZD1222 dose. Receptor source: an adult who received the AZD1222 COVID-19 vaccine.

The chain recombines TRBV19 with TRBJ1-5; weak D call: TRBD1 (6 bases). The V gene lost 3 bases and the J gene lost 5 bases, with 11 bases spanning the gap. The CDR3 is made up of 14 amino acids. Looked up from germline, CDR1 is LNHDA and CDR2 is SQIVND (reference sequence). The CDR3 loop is CASSIDRSHQPQHF. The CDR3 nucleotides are TGTGCCAGTAGTATCGACAGGTCCCATCAGCCCCAGCATTTT.

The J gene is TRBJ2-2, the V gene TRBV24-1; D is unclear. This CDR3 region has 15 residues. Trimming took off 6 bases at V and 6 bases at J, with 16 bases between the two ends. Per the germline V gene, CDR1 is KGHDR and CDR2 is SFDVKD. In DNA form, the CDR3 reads TGTGCCACCAGTCAAGACTCCCCGGCGGCCGGGGAGCTGTTTTTT. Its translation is CATSQDSPAAGELFF.